Listed below are T cell receptor beta chains from one sample, sequenced in a study of regulatory T cells in long-lasting Graves disease. From the multiplex PCR reads, TCRdb called clonotypes with MiXCR, one entry per CDR3 protein. The sample lists about 420,000 distinct CDR3 sequences; approximately 16% were seen once. The same data also contributed to another study, on T cells in Graves' hyperthyroidism and ophthalmopathy.

The specimen was peripheral blood mononuclear cells (PBMCs), collected at new diagnosis, from a patient treated with antithyroid drugs. Receptor source: a woman under 30 with Graves disease. CDR3s include the opening cysteine and the closing phenylalanine or tryptophan. The D gene is left open where the match is weak. Part of the rows lack a size; the others show once, few, many or a class for expanded clones.

d_call	v_call	j_call	clone_size	cdr3_aa	cdr3_nt
TRBD2	TRBV19	TRBJ2-1	many	CASRPLAAGGDEQFF	TGTGCCAGTAGACCACTAGCGGCAGGAGGGGATGAGCAGTTCTTC
-	TRBV2	TRBJ2-5	few	CAGDIQRAPEETQYF	TGTGCTGGCGATATTCAACGGGCGCCGGAAGAGACCCAGTACTTC
TRBD2	TRBV11-3	TRBJ2-1	-	CASSFWRESYNEQFF	TGTGCCAGCAGCTTCTGGCGGGAGTCCTACAATGAGCAGTTCTTC
-	TRBV10-1	TRBJ2-1	-	CASSNREPYNEQFF	TGCGCCAGCAGCAACAGGGAACCATACAATGAGCAGTTCTTC
TRBD1	TRBV7-3	TRBJ2-1	many	CASSTKGALAFF	TGTGCCAGCAGCACGAAGGGGGCTCTGGCGTTCTTC
-	TRBV15	TRBJ2-7	many	CATSEGVSYEQYF	TGTGCCACCAGCGAAGGGGTATCCTACGAGCAGTACTTC
-	TRBV19	TRBJ1-3	-	CASSFLQGNTIYF	TGTGCCAGTAGTTTCCTCCAGGGAAACACCATATATTTT
TRBD2	TRBV11-2	TRBJ2-1	-	CASSLGSGAYNEQFF	TGTGCCAGCAGCTTAGGTAGCGGGGCCTACAATGAGCAGTTCTTC
-	TRBV13	TRBJ2-5	many	CASSPARDSQGETQYF	TGTGCCAGCAGCCCCGCGCGGGACTCCCAGGGGGAGACCCAGTACTTC
-	TRBV11-1	TRBJ2-1	-	CASSTGTTSLGYNEQFF	TGTGCCAGCAGCACCGGGACGACCTCACTCGGTTACAATGAGCAGTTCTTC
-	TRBV6-2/TRBV6-3	TRBJ1-5	-	CASRGRGGSQPQHF	TGTGCCAGCAGGGGCAGGGGTGGCTCTCAGCCCCAGCATTTT
-	TRBV7-9	TRBJ1-2	many	CASSRGTNYGYTF	TGTGCCAGCAGCCGTGGTACTAACTATGGCTACACCTTC
-	TRBV27	TRBJ2-3	many	CASRSAGSTDTQYF	TGTGCCAGCAGATCAGCGGGCAGCACAGATACGCAGTATTTT
TRBD1	TRBV18	TRBJ1-4	few	CASSWDRGDEKLFF	TGTGCCAGCTCGTGGGACAGGGGAGATGAAAAACTGTTTTTT
TRBD2	TRBV20-1	TRBJ2-7	many	CSARPGLAVYEQYF	TGCAGTGCACGGCCGGGACTAGCGGTCTACGAGCAGTACTTC
TRBD1	TRBV6-1	TRBJ1-5	many	CASSTGGSYQPQHF	TGTGCCAGCTCGACAGGGGGAAGTTATCAGCCCCAGCATTTT
TRBD1	TRBV14	TRBJ1-2	few	CASSPGQGPLLANYGYTF	TGTGCCAGCAGCCCAGGACAGGGACCCCTACTAGCTAACTATGGCTACACCTTC
-	TRBV2	TRBJ1-6	few	CASSGFRGSYNSPLHF	TGTGCCAGCAGTGGCTTCCGGGGGTCCTATAATTCACCCCTCCACTTT
-	TRBV28	TRBJ2-1	many	CASSLMAGKQFF	TGTGCCAGCAGTTTAATGGCAGGGAAGCAGTTCTTC
TRBD2	TRBV20-1	TRBJ2-7	many	CSARGPGLASDYEQYF	TGCAGTGCTAGAGGCCCGGGACTAGCGTCTGACTACGAGCAGTACTTC
-	TRBV18	TRBJ2-3	-	CASSPRSRGTDTQYF	TGTGCCAGCTCACCACGGTCGCGGGGCACAGATACGCAGTATTTT
-	TRBV29-1	TRBJ2-2	few	CSGGPRSGELFF	TGCAGCGGCGGTCCTAGGTCCGGGGAGCTGTTTTTT
TRBD1	TRBV7-9	TRBJ1-2	many	CASSLQGAAYGYTF	TGTGCCAGCAGCTTACAGGGGGCGGCTTATGGCTACACCTTC
-	TRBV4-1	TRBJ2-3	-	CASSQGSTPRGDTQYF	TGCGCCAGCAGCCAAGGGAGCACCCCTAGGGGAGATACGCAGTATTTT
TRBD2	TRBV20-1	TRBJ2-1	few	CSGRSSGGTYNEQFF	TGCAGCGGAAGATCTAGCGGGGGAACCTACAATGAGCAGTTCTTC
-	TRBV7-3	TRBJ2-5	many	CASSLGIDRKETQYF	TGTGCCAGCAGCTTAGGAATCGACAGGAAAGAGACCCAGTACTTC
-	TRBV6-1	TRBJ1-1	few	CASSVPGNTEAFF	TGTGCCAGCAGTGTCCCGGGGAACACTGAAGCTTTCTTT
TRBD1	TRBV19	TRBJ2-1	-	CASRPGQTNEQFF	TGTGCCAGTAGACCGGGACAGACCAATGAGCAGTTCTTC
TRBD2	TRBV27	TRBJ2-5	few	CAGSLVAGGPQTQYF	TGTGCCGGCAGTTTAGTAGCGGGGGGGCCGCAGACCCAGTACTTC
-	TRBV9	TRBJ1-1	few	CASSVGLMNTEAFF	TGTGCCAGCAGCGTAGGTCTGATGAACACTGAAGCTTTCTTT
-	TRBV15	TRBJ1-2	many	CATSRVSVRSGYTF	TGTGCCACCAGCAGAGTATCAGTCCGCAGTGGCTACACCTTC
-	TRBV2	TRBJ2-7	many	CASSGARERTREQYF	TGTGCCAGCTCGGGTGCCAGGGAAAGGACGCGAGAGCAGTACTTC
-	TRBV6-2/TRBV6-3	TRBJ1-6	-	CASSYSNLNSPLHF	TGTGCCAGCAGTTACTCGAACCTTAATTCACCCCTCCACTTT
-	TRBV3-1	TRBJ2-6	-	CASGFSGANVLTF	TGTGCCAGCGGTTTTTCTGGGGCCAACGTCCTGACTTTC
TRBD2	TRBV12-3/TRBV12-4	TRBJ2-7	many	CASTWGGTAYEQYF	TGTGCCAGCACCTGGGGGGGGACGGCCTACGAGCAGTACTTC
TRBD2	TRBV20-1	TRBJ2-7	many	CSARALLAGYEQYF	TGCAGTGCTAGAGCCCTTCTAGCGGGATACGAGCAGTACTTC
-	TRBV7-2	TRBJ2-3	-	CASSLVGHSTDTQYF	TGTGCCAGCAGCTTAGTAGGGCACAGCACAGATACGCAGTATTTT